This passage covers 21 T cell receptor beta chains from one sample sequenced in a study of blood T cell repertoires in COVID-19. This table comes from immunoSEQ multiplex PCR, and its TCRdb copy is limited to in-frame clones, with some not included. The sample yields approximately 300,000 clones, about 88% seen once. Sequenced input: PBMCs or T cells enriched from blood (not recorded which). Receptors were obtained from a man aged 60 to 75 who had recovered from COVID-19.

V usage is TRBV5-1 and J usage is TRBJ2-7, with unresolved D. The germline gives CDR1 SGHRS, CDR2 YFSETQ. The CDR3 sequence is 15 residues long. V was pared by 0 bases and J by 2 bases, with 12 bases between. CDR3 in amino acids: CASSLVAPSPYEQYF. The CDR3 DNA sequence: TGCGCCAGCAGCTTGGTGGCACCCTCCCCCTACGAGCAGTACTTC.

The J gene is TRBJ2-1, the V gene TRBV19; no clear D. The germline V and J ends were trimmed by 1 base and 15 bases, with 19 bases remaining between them. Germline V gives CDR1 LNHDA, CDR2 SQIVND (reference sequence). There are 14 residues in the CDR3. The CDR3 DNA reads TGTGCCAGTAGTATAGCCCCCGGGTCTAAGAGAACGTTCTTC. Residues: CASSIAPGSKRTFF.

In the case of this clone: Other DNA sequences within the sample encode an identical CDR3. This sequence joins TRBV6-5 and TRBJ1-1, with D possibly being TRBD1 (6 bases). The CDR3 sequence is 14 residues long. The germline CDR1 and CDR2 sequences are MNHEY and SVGAGI. The V gene lost 5 bases and the J gene lost 2 bases, with 12 bases spanning the gap. CDR3 region: CASSPRTDNTEAFF. CDR3 DNA: TGTGCCAGCAGTCCCAGGACAGACAACACTGAAGCTTTCTTT.

The genes are TRBV5-1 and TRBJ2-4, with D perhaps matching TRBD2 (6 bases). The CDR3 is made up of 15 amino acids. CDR1 and CDR2 from the germline V gene are SGHRS and YFSETQ. Trimming stripped 4 bases from V and 0 bases from J, with 11 bases between. CDR3 nucleotide sequence: TGCGCCAGCAGCCCCGCGGGGCAAGCCAAAAACATTCAGTACTTC. Translated, it gives CASSPAGQAKNIQYF.

For the CDR3, the DNA is TGTGCCGACGGAGCCACAGATACGCAGTATTTT. Translated: CADGATDTQYF. The gene calls are TRBV7-2 and TRBJ2-3; D not certain. The CDR3 has 11 residues. V was trimmed by 11 bases and J by 2 bases, leaving 8 bases between them. Germline V gene data show CDR1 as SGHTA and CDR2 as FQGNSA.

The J gene is TRBJ1-6, the V gene TRBV27, with a tentative D call TRBD1 (5 bases). Trimming shortened V by 7 bases and J by 10 bases, and 17 bases separated the two germline ends. Germline CDR1 and CDR2: MNHEY and SMNVEV (reference sequence). The CDR3 is made up of 14 amino acids. The CDR3 reads CASKGTGVGSPLHF. In nucleotides, the CDR3 is TGTGCCAGCAAGGGAACAGGCGTAGGCTCACCCCTCCACTTT.

Regarding this clone: In the same sample, other DNA sequences code for this CDR3. The chain joins TRBV5-1 to TRBJ2-7; the match to TRBD2 covers 10 bases. This CDR3 has 13 residues. Germline V lookup: CDR1 SGHRS, CDR2 YFSETQ. Trimming took 5 bases from V and 3 from J; bases not matched to a gene: 2. CDR3 in amino acids: CASSSGGSYEQYF. The CDR3 nucleotides are TGCGCCAGCAGTAGCGGGGGGAGCTACGAGCAGTACTTC.

This sequence joins TRBV5-4 and TRBJ1-5; D possibly corresponds to TRBD1 (6 bases). Trimming left V 4 bases short and J 2 bases short, with 13 bases between. Germline V gene sequence: CDR1 SGHNT, CDR2 YYREEE (reference sequence). The CDR3 totals 15 residues. CDR3 in DNA: TGTGCCAGCAGCCTCGGGGGGGCCGGCAATCAGCCCCAGCATTTT. Protein product: CASSLGGAGNQPQHF.

This clone was found once. V is TRBV25-1 and J is TRBJ1-5; TRBD1 aligns across 9 bases. Germline CDR1 reads MGHDK; CDR2 reads SYGVNS. There are 15 residues in the CDR3. V shed 2 bases and J 4 bases; nucleotides not matched to a gene: 3. DNA of the CDR3: TGTGCCAGCAGTGAACCGGGACAGGGAAATCAGCCCCAGCATTTT. Amino acid sequence: CASSEPGQGNQPQHF.

The rearrangement uses TRBV7-8 and TRBJ1-1; D ambiguous. This CDR3 region has 13 residues. Germline CDR1 and CDR2: SGHVS and FQNEAQ. The ends were cut back, 2 bases at V and 10 bases at J, with 14 bases in the middle. CDR3 DNA sequence: TGTGCCAGCAGCTTATCGGTCGGCGGTCGAGCTTTCTTT. It is translated as CASSLSVGGRAFF.

This chain joins TRBV13 and TRBJ1-1; D is possibly TRBD1 (5 bases). This CDR3 has 13 amino acids. Trimming pared 3 bases from V and 5 bases from J, leaving 10 bases between. The V gene's germline CDR1 is PRHDT and CDR2 FYEKMQ (reference sequence). CDR3 bases: TGTGCCAGCAGCTTCGCAGGGTCGACTGAAGCTTTCTTT. Protein product: CASSFAGSTEAFF.

The rearrangement links TRBV2 to TRBJ1-5; possibly TRBD1 for D (5 bases). Germline loops: CDR1 SNHLY, CDR2 FYNNEI. The CDR3 sequence is 15 residues long. Trimming removed 7 bases at V and 1 base at J, with 14 bases between. The CDR3 region has the DNA TGTGCCAGCAATGGCAGGGAGGGGAGCAATCAGCCCCAGCATTTT. Translated, it gives CASNGREGSNQPQHF. The variable domain in full, with the rest retrieved from reference TRBV2 and TRBJ1-5, is EPEVTQTPSHQVTQMGQEVILRCVPISNHLYFYWYRQILGQKVEFLVSFYNNEISEKSEIFDDQFSVERPDGSNFTLKIRSTKLEDSAMYFCASNGREGSNQPQHFGDGTRLSIL.

This clone has only one observation. This chain uses TRBV5-4 with TRBJ1-2; 7 nucleotides align to TRBD1. Germline assignment: CDR1 SGHNT and CDR2 YYREEE (reference sequence). Trimming took 3 bases from V and 3 from J; bases not matched to a gene: 5. The CDR3 has 14 residues. The CDR3 protein is CASSSNDRDYGYTF. CDR3 DNA: TGTGCCAGCAGCTCAAATGACAGGGACTATGGCTACACCTTC. The complete variable domain, with remaining parts taken from reference TRBV5-4 and TRBJ1-2, reads ETGVTQSPTHLIKTRGQQVTLRCSSQSGHNTVSWYQQALGQGPQFIFQYYREEENGRGNFPPRFSGLQFPNYSSELNVNALELDDSALYLCASSSNDRDYGYTFGSGTRLTVV.

This chain links TRBV5-5 with TRBJ1-1; unclear D gene. V was cut by 4 bases and J by 1 base, with 14 bases left in between. Germline V gives CDR1 SGHKS, CDR2 YYEKEE (reference sequence). The CDR3 runs 15 residues. For the CDR3, the DNA is TGTGCCAGCAGCCCCCTCCAACAGAGGAACACTGAAGCTTTCTTT. This codes for CASSPLQQRNTEAFF.

The count of this clone is one. The chain employs TRBV2 and TRBJ1-1, with D possibly matching TRBD1 (5 bases). In germline, CDR1 is SNHLY, CDR2 FYNNEI. The V gene lost 7 bases and the J gene lost 4 bases, with 16 bases spanning the gap. The CDR3 contains 14 residues. CDR3 region: CASTAGDVSTEAFF. The CDR3 DNA sequence: TGTGCCAGCACCGCGGGGGATGTAAGCACTGAAGCTTTCTTT.

V gene TRBV18 combines with J gene TRBJ1-6; D remains unclear. Per germline, CDR1 KGHSH and CDR2 LQKENI. The CDR3 covers 17 residues. V was shortened by 3 bases and J by 7 bases, with 19 bases between the two germline ends. This CDR3 is CASSPQLVTSSNSPLHF. CDR3 sequence (DNA): TGTGCCAGCTCACCCCAACTTGTGACATCCTCAAATTCACCCCTCCACTTT.

The rearrangement uses TRBV15 and TRBJ2-1; D perhaps matches TRBD1 (6 bases). There are 15 residues in the CDR3. Trimming pared 0 bases from V and 9 bases from J, leaving 15 bases between. From germline, CDR1 is LNHNV and CDR2 YYDKDF (reference sequence). The CDR3 protein is CATSRDPRGSSEQFF. CDR3 DNA sequence: TGTGCCACCAGCAGAGACCCAAGGGGGAGCAGTGAGCAGTTCTTC.

This rearrangement joins TRBV19 to TRBJ1-2; a possible D gene is TRBD1 (6 bases). The V and J ends lost 7 bases and 4 bases respectively, with 13 bases between them. Germline V gene lookup returns CDR1 LNHDA and CDR2 SQIVND (reference sequence). This CDR3 has 13 residues. CDR3 nucleotides: TGTGCCAGTAACCCACAGGGATTCTATGGCTACACCTTC. Translation gives CASNPQGFYGYTF. Full variable domain (outside the CDR3, taken from reference TRBV19 and TRBJ1-2): DGGITQSPKYLFRKEGQNVTLSCEQNLNHDAMYWYRQDPGQGLRLIYYSQIVNDFQKGDIAEGYSVSREKKESFPLTVTSAQKNPTAFYLCASNPQGFYGYTFGSGTRLTVV.

The J gene is TRBJ1-2, the V gene TRBV12-3 or TRBV12-4, with 9 bases lining up with TRBD1. The CDR3 extends over 11 amino acids. The V gene end was trimmed by 9 bases and the J gene end by 13 bases; junction bases not matched to a gene: 9. CDR3: CASTYTGGVTF. The CDR3 DNA follows: TGTGCCAGTACCTATACAGGGGGCGTCACCTTC.

The V call is TRBV6-1, the J call TRBJ1-6; D is undetermined. Germline lookup yields CDR1 MNHNS and CDR2 SASEGT. V was clipped by 0 bases and J by 12 bases, with 12 bases between them. This CDR3 has 14 residues. CDR3 in DNA: TGTGCCAGCAGTGAAGCTCGGGTCGATGGACCCCTCCACTTT. Its protein product is CASSEARVDGPLHF.

V gene TRBV4-2 combines with J gene TRBJ1-3, with a tentative D call TRBD1 (6 bases). The V and J ends lost 1 base and 0 bases respectively, with 13 bases between them. From germline, CDR1 is LGHNA and CDR2 YNFKEQ. The CDR3 sequence is 17 residues long. CDR3: CASSQGQVSSSGNTIYF. In nucleotides, the CDR3 is TGTGCCAGCAGCCAAGGACAGGTTAGCTCCTCTGGAAACACCATATATTTT.